This is a list of T cell receptor beta chains from one sample in a study of blood T cell repertoires in COVID-19. The method was immunoSEQ multiplex PCR; TCRdb's version includes in-frame clones alone and lacks a portion of them. The sample holds under 150,000 clones, 85% to 90% seen once. The sequencing input was peripheral blood. All receptors derive from a woman in her forties or fifties with acute or convalescent COVID-19. Each CDR3 is given with its conserved first and last residue. A D gene is named only where the DNA matches it firmly. Size is omitted from some rows. Given values are once, few, many or a class for expanded clones.

d_call: TRBD1; v_call: TRBV19; j_call: TRBJ2-7; cdr3_length: 15; clone_size: NA; cdr3_aa: CASSMTGKGTYEQYF; cdr3_nt: TGTGCCAGTAGTATGACAGGGAAAGGGACCTACGAGCAGTACTTC
d_call: NA; v_call: TRBV27; j_call: TRBJ2-1; cdr3_length: 13; clone_size: NA; cdr3_aa: CASSPPPYNEQFF; cdr3_nt: TGTGCCAGCAGTCCCCCTCCCTACAATGAGCAGTTCTTC
d_call: TRBD2; v_call: TRBV27; j_call: TRBJ2-1; cdr3_length: 17; clone_size: NA; cdr3_aa: CASSLLPGLAGYNEQFF; cdr3_nt: TGTGCCAGCAGTCTGCTCCCGGGACTAGCGGGTTACAATGAGCAGTTCTTC
d_call: NA; v_call: TRBV27; j_call: TRBJ1-4; cdr3_length: 14; clone_size: NA; cdr3_aa: CASSLSYSNEKLFF; cdr3_nt: TGTGCCAGCAGTTTATCGTACAGTAACGAAAAACTGTTTTTT
d_call: TRBD1; v_call: TRBV24-1; j_call: TRBJ1-2; cdr3_length: 13; clone_size: NA; cdr3_aa: CATSDTGDYGYTF; cdr3_nt: TGTGCCACCAGTGATACAGGGGACTATGGCTACACCTTC
d_call: TRBD1; v_call: TRBV5-6; j_call: TRBJ1-2; cdr3_length: 14; clone_size: NA; cdr3_aa: CASSLQGAGYGYTF; cdr3_nt: TGTGCCAGCAGCTTACAGGGGGCGGGCTATGGCTACACCTTC
d_call: NA; v_call: TRBV3-1/TRBV3-2; j_call: TRBJ1-1; cdr3_length: 14; clone_size: once; cdr3_aa: CASSHSGRGTEAFF; cdr3_nt: TGTGCCAGCAGCCACTCAGGGAGGGGGACTGAAGCTTTCTTT
d_call: NA; v_call: TRBV3-1/TRBV3-2; j_call: TRBJ1-2; cdr3_length: 12; clone_size: NA; cdr3_aa: CASSQGGRGYTF; cdr3_nt: TGTGCCAGCAGCCAAGGAGGGAGAGGCTACACCTTC
d_call: NA; v_call: TRBV7-9; j_call: TRBJ2-2; cdr3_length: 18; clone_size: NA; cdr3_aa: CASSSISTGRLGSGELFF; cdr3_nt: TGTGCCAGCAGCTCTATATCCACTGGTCGACTAGGCTCCGGGGAGCTGTTTTTT
d_call: TRBD2; v_call: TRBV6-5; j_call: TRBJ2-1; cdr3_length: 14; clone_size: NA; cdr3_aa: CATLSGRKGNEQFF; cdr3_nt: TGTGCCACCCTTAGCGGGAGGAAAGGCAATGAGCAGTTCTTC